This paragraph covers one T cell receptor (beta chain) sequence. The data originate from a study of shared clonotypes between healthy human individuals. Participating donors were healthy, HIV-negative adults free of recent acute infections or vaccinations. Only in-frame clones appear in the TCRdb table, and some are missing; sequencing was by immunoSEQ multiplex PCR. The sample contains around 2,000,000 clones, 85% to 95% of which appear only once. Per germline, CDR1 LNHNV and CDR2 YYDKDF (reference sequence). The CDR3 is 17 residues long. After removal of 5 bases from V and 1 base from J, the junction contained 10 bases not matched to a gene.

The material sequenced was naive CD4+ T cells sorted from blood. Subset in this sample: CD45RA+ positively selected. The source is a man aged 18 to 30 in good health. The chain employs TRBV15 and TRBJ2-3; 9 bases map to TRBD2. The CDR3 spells CATSSRLLAGGTDTQYF. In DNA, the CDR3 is TGTGCCACCAGCTCCCGCCTATTAGCGGGGGGCACAGATACGCAGTATTTT.